This TCR beta chain comes out of a study of control samples from healthy donors and cancer patients. TCRdb's table, derived via immunoSEQ multiplex PCR, lists solely in-frame clones and lacks some. The data contain 390,000 or so clones, around nine tenths of them singletons. CDR1 is LGHDT and CDR2 is YNNKEL in the germline V gene (reference sequence). V lost 4 bases to trimming and J lost 3 bases; unmatched junction nucleotides: 11. The CDR3 consists of 17 residues. The sequence derives from a man aged 35-49 years with head and neck cancer. The source material was PBMCs. The V call is TRBV3-1 (or the pseudogene TRBV3-2), the J call TRBJ2-1; 8 nucleotides align to TRBD2. CDR3 loop: CASSRPLTSGFYNEQFF. CDR3 bases: TGTGCCAGCAGCCGACCCCTTACTAGCGGCTTCTACAATGAGCAGTTCTTC.